This TCR beta chain was sequenced during a study of T cells in Graves' hyperthyroidism and ophthalmopathy. There were TCR beta CDR3 regions amplified from RNA transcripts. Primed by the HTBI set, a first-round RT-PCR was run on the TCR CDR3. TCRdb re-analysed the multiplex PCR reads in MiXCR, keeping a single row per CDR3 protein. Among 560,000 or so distinct CDR3 sequences listed, roughly 21% were seen once. In the ophthalmopathy cohort, Clinical Activity Score was at least 3, NOSPECS grade at least 4, and duration under 3 months. The table lists this clonotype with many counts. What it binds is unknown. General observations from the study: Peripheral blood also featured most of the thyroid clonotypes expanded above 0.001.

Trimming removed 6 bases at V and 1 base at J, with 17 bases between. The CDR3 length is 16 residues. From germline, CDR1 is SNHLY and CDR2 FYNNEI. The source material was blood. The chain is built from TRBV2 and TRBJ2-3; maybe TRBD2 (6 bases). This clonotype was sampled from a man aged 35-49 years with Graves' ophthalmopathy. CDR3 loop: CASRTTGRGGTDTQYF. The CDR3 DNA follows: TGTGCCAGCAGGACCACGGGGCGGGGTGGCACAGATACGCAGTATTTT.